This T cell receptor (beta chain) was obtained from a study of T cells in Graves' hyperthyroidism and ophthalmopathy. Overall study findings and caveats: Separation of ophthalmopathy from stable hyperthyroidism was achieved by a 13 V-J model.

This clonotype was seen a handful of times. What it recognizes is unknown. J gave up 4 bases and V 3 bases, and 8 bases lay outside the gene matches. The CDR3 totals 16 residues. The germline V gene encodes CDR1 MGHRA and CDR2 YSYEKL. Template material for amplifying TCR beta CDR3 regions consisted of RNA transcripts. With the HTBI primer set, the TCR CDR3 went through a first round of RT-PCR. In TCRdb, the multiplex PCR reads were re-called with MiXCR into one record per CDR3 protein. The sample lists roughly 510,000 distinct CDR3 sequences; roughly 20% were seen once. This chain connects TRBV4-1 to TRBJ2-5; 10 positions agree with TRBD2. This sequence originates from a man between 18 and 35 years old with Graves' hyperthyroidism. Sequencing used blood. CDR3 DNA: TGCGCCAGCAGCCAGGGTAGAGCGGGGGGGCTAGAGACCCAGTACTTC. As protein: CASSQGRAGGLETQYF.